This T cell receptor (beta chain) stems from a study of OX40 agonist ivuxolimab in advanced cancers. Background on the study: People in dose escalation had one of these cancers: hepatocellular carcinoma, melanoma, renal cell or head and neck cancer.

Sequencing was performed with immunoSEQ multiplex PCR; in TCRdb, only in-frame clones are kept and a portion is missing. The top ten hold 25% to 35% of the sample, which has just under 35,000 clones, around 92% seen once. With baseline, cycle 4 day 1, and cycle 7 day 1 as timepoints, blood was sampled. The CDR3 has 16 amino acids. J was trimmed by 2 bases and V by 1 base; bases with no gene match: 7. Germline CDR1 is SGHDT and CDR2 is YYEEEE. The sequences come from CD4+ or CD8+ T cells sorted from blood, collected in a trial of the OX40 agonist ivuxolimab. This chain uses TRBV5-6 with TRBJ2-3; 7 bases are shared with TRBD2. The clonotype comes from an adult with an advanced solid tumor such as melanoma, head and neck, liver or kidney cancer. CDR3 amino acids: CASSLMASGFTDTQYF. CDR3 in DNA: TGTGCCAGCAGCTTGATGGCTAGCGGCTTCACAGATACGCAGTATTTT.